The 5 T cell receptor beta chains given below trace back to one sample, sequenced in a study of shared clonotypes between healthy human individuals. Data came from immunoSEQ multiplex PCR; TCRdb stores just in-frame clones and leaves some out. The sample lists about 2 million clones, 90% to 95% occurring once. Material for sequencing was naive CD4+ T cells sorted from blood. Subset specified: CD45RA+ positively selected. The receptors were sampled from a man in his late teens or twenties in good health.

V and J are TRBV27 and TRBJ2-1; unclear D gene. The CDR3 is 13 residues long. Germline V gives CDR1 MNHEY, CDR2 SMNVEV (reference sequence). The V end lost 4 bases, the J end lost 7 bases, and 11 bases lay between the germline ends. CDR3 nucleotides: TGTGCCAGCAGTTACCCCTCAAATAATGAGCAGTTCTTC. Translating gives CASSYPSNNEQFF.

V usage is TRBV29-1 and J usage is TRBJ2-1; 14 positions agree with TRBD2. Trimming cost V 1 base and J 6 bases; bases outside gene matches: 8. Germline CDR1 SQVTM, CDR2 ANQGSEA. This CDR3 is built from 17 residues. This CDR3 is CSVEGLGTSGRGNEQFF. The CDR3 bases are TGCAGCGTTGAAGGTCTTGGGACTAGCGGGAGAGGCAATGAGCAGTTCTTC.

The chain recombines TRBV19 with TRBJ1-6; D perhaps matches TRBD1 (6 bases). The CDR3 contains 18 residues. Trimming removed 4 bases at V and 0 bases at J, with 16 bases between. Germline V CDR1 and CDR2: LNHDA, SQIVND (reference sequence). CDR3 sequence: CASSTTGLDRSYNSPLHF. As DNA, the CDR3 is TGTGCCAGTAGTACCACAGGGCTCGACCGCTCCTATAATTCACCCCTCCACTTT.

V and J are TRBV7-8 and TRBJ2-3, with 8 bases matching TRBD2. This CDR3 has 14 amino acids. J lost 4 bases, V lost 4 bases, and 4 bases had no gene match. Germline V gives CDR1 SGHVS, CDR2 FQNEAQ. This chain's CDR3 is CASSSGLAPDTQYF. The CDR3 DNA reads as TGTGCCAGCAGCTCCGGACTAGCACCAGATACGCAGTATTTT.

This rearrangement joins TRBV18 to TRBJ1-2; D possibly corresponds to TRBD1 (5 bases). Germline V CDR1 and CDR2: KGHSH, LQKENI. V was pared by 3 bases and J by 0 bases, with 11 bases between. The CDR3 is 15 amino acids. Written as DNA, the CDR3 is TGTGCCAGCTCACCGGGGGAGGCGGCTAACTATGGCTACACCTTC. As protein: CASSPGEAANYGYTF.